A single T cell receptor (beta chain) is shown here with its context. Its antigen is as yet unknown. The CDR3 is made up of 13 amino acids. V was pared by 3 bases and J by 7 bases, with 10 bases between. The germline gives CDR1 MNHEY, CDR2 SMNVEV (reference sequence). The data derive from a study of cytomegalovirus exposure and HLA in healthy donors. Study as a whole: Roughly 89 million unique TCR sequences came from HLA-typed donors in an early release.

Study-level findings and limits: A list of more than 150 TCR beta chains associated with cytomegalovirus was given. Later work found that TCR association rates differed between HLA loci; DRB1 had the most and HLA-C the fewest.

PCR employed 60 Vbeta and 13 Jbeta primers. Some clones are missing from TCRdb's copy, which holds only in-frame ones; the method was immunoSEQ multiplex PCR. The profile covers just over 150,000 clones, with 80% appearing a single time and roughly 6.3% taken by the ten largest. Sample: PBMCs. V gene TRBV27 combines with J gene TRBJ2-1; possibly TRBD1 for D (6 bases). The sequence was collected from a male donor in good health and CMV-seropositive. Written as DNA, the CDR3 is TGTGCCAGCAGTTTGACCAGGGGAAATGAGCAGTTCTTC. Protein: CASSLTRGNEQFF.